The 14 T cell receptor beta chains listed next were all sequenced from one sample in a study of spatial heterogeneity in lung cancer. Study-level findings and limits: One measure, the expanded intratumoral alpha and beta TCR count, tracked tumor mutation counts.

Time point specified: sample taken at primary tumor resection. Their specific antigens are unknown. TCRdb re-analysed the 5' RACE reads in MiXCR, keeping a single row per CDR3 protein. The table records some 6,900 distinct CDR3 sequences, roughly 12% of them present only once. Specimen: lung tumor tissue, collected at surgery. The receptor source for this set is a male donor with early-stage non-small cell lung cancer.

This clonotype was counted at least ten times. The library was prepared for alpha chains; this beta chain is a stray read, so its frequency means little. The V and J genes are TRBV4-3 and TRBJ2-1, with 8 bases that match TRBD1. The length of the CDR3 is 14 residues. CDR1 is LGHNA, CDR2 YSLEER, per germline. Germline trimming cut 3 bases from V and 12 bases from J; bases unmatched to any gene: 10. The CDR3 DNA sequence: TGCGCCAGCAGCCACACCCAGGGGGCATTGCGGCAGTTCTTC. Translated, it gives CASSHTQGALRQFF.

As regards this clonotype: This beta chain appears as a stray read in a library generated for alpha chains; its size is not informative. This chain connects TRBV14 to TRBJ2-1; D may be TRBD1 (6 bases). Germline V CDR1 and CDR2: SGHDN, FVKESK. Trimming took off 0 bases at V and 2 bases at J, with 14 bases between the two ends. The CDR3 runs to 17 residues. The CDR3 is CASSQDGTGNPYNEQFF. CDR3 nucleotide sequence: TGTGCCAGCAGCCAAGATGGTACAGGGAACCCCTACAATGAGCAGTTCTTC.

Relative to its sample, this clonotype is medium-sized (0.01 to 0.1%). This beta chain turned up in a library designed for alpha chains; as an off-target read, its abundance says little. CDR3 protein: CASSYSGLAGFEQFF. DNA for the CDR3: TGTGCCAGCAGTTACTCGGGACTAGCGGGATTCGAGCAGTTCTTC. The V call is TRBV6-2 or TRBV6-3, the J call TRBJ2-1; 13 positions agree with TRBD2. Losses at the gene ends were 0 bases for V and 10 bases for J; bases not matched to a gene: 3. The CDR3 is 15 amino acids. The germline gives CDR1 MNHEY, CDR2 SVGEGT.

This clonotype is labeled medium-sized. With the library built for alpha chains, this beta chain is off target and its frequency is not meaningful. The V gene is TRBV7-2, the J gene TRBJ1-1; 7 bases fit TRBD1. Germline V lookup: CDR1 SGHTA, CDR2 FQGNSA. The CDR3 runs 15 residues. After removal of 5 bases from V and 1 base from J, the junction contained 7 bases not matched to a gene. The CDR3 nucleotides are TGTGCCAGCAGCCCCCGGGAGGGGGCGAACACTGAAGCTTTCTTT. Translating it yields CASSPREGANTEAFF.

This clonotype was observed at least ten times. The library was prepared for alpha chains; this beta chain is a stray read, so its frequency means little. This rearrangement joins TRBV10-2 to TRBJ2-2; D remains unclear. This CDR3 region has 12 residues. V lost 6 bases and J 7 bases, leaving 9 bases between the germline ends. CDR1 and CDR2 (germline): WSHSY, SAAADI. The CDR3 DNA reads as TGCGCCAGCAGCCCCACTCTCGGGGAGCTGTTTTTT. Translated: CASSPTLGELFF.

Concerning this clonotype itself: Because this beta chain is a stray read in a library intended to capture alpha chains, its abundance should not be given much weight. The chain employs TRBV20-1 and TRBJ2-1, with D unresolved. The V gene lost 3 bases and the J gene lost 4 bases, with 13 bases spanning the gap. The CDR3 is 14 amino acids. Germline V gene lookup returns CDR1 DFQATT and CDR2 SNEGSKA (reference sequence). The CDR3 reads CSASALRAYNEQFF. In DNA, the CDR3 is TGCAGTGCTAGCGCCCTCCGGGCGTACAATGAGCAGTTCTTC.

This clonotype was found once. Because this beta chain is a stray read in a library intended to capture alpha chains, its abundance should not be given much weight. The chain uses TRBV6-2 or TRBV6-3 and TRBJ1-1; D is uncertain. There are 12 residues in the CDR3. The germline gives CDR1 MNHEY, CDR2 SVGEGT. Trimming shortened V by 6 bases and J by 2 bases, and 7 bases separated the two germline ends. The CDR3 region is CASRLLNTEAFF. DNA of the CDR3: TGTGCCAGCAGGCTTTTAAACACTGAAGCTTTCTTT.

There are a few counts of this clonotype. This beta chain is an off-target read within a library intended for alpha chains, so its frequency means little. The V gene is TRBV12-3 or TRBV12-4, the J gene TRBJ2-4; 8 bases fit TRBD1. The CDR3 is 15 residues long. Trimming removed 6 bases from V and 4 bases from J; junction bases left unmatched: 8. The chain's CDR3 is CASSVIGDRKNIQYF. For the CDR3, the DNA is TGTGCCAGCAGCGTTATTGGGGACAGGAAAAACATTCAGTACTTC.

This clonotype was seen a handful of times. This beta chain slipped into a library made for alpha chains as a stray read, so its size is not meaningful. This chain connects TRBV27 to TRBJ2-5, with 9 bases that match TRBD2. CDR1 and CDR2 (germline): MNHEY, SMNVEV (reference sequence). The J segment lost 4 bases and the V segment lost 6 bases, leaving 12 bases of the junction unmatched. This CDR3 comprises 16 residues. In DNA form, the CDR3 reads TGTGCCAGCAGCTCCCCGGCTAGCGGGAACCCAGAGACCCAGTACTTC. Amino acid sequence: CASSSPASGNPETQYF.

Details on this clonotype: This beta chain lies outside the target of a library built for alpha chains; its clone size means little. This chain connects TRBV12-3 or TRBV12-4 to TRBJ2-6; D is perhaps TRBD1 (6 bases). V lost 4 bases and J 2 bases, leaving 6 bases between the germline ends. The CDR3 has 14 residues. CDR3 amino acids: CASSWDTGANVLTF. CDR3 coding DNA: TGTGCCAGCAGTTGGGACACTGGGGCCAACGTCCTGACTTTC.

In the case of this clonotype: This beta chain is off target for a library built for alpha chains, so its abundance means little. This chain joins TRBV28 and TRBJ1-5; D gene uncertain. This CDR3 has 12 residues. CDR1 is MDHEN and CDR2 is SYDVKM in the germline V gene. The V and J ends lost 6 bases and 5 bases respectively, with 8 bases between them. The CDR3 DNA reads TGTGCCAGCAGCCCTAGTGATCAGCCCCAGCATTTT. Protein sequence: CASSPSDQPQHF.

About this clonotype itself: Because the library targeted alpha chains, this beta chain is an off-target read whose size means little. The J gene is TRBJ2-5, the V gene TRBV7-9; 12 bases are shared with TRBD2. The CDR3 has 16 residues. Losses at the gene ends were 3 bases for V and 1 base for J; bases not matched to a gene: 3. The germline CDR1 and CDR2 sequences are SEHNR and FQNEAQ (reference sequence). CDR3 loop: CASSFGTSGPQETQYF. CDR3 bases: TGTGCCAGCAGCTTCGGGACTAGCGGGCCCCAAGAGACCCAGTACTTC.

This clonotype is labeled medium-sized. This beta chain appears as a stray read in a library generated for alpha chains; its size is not informative. J is TRBJ1-6 and V is TRBV7-9; D is ambiguous. CDR3 size: 16 residues. Trimming removed 1 base at V and 0 bases at J, with 7 bases between. Per germline, CDR1 SEHNR and CDR2 FQNEAQ (reference sequence). CDR3 DNA: TGTGCCAGCAGCTTAGACGGAAGCTCCTATAATTCACCCCTCCACTTT. Its protein is CASSLDGSSYNSPLHF.

By proportion, this clonotype is medium-sized. This beta chain lies outside the target of a library built for alpha chains; its clone size means little. The rearrangement joins TRBV27 to TRBJ2-7; TRBD1 aligns across 10 bases. The ends lost 2 bases at V and 4 bases at J; junction bases unmatched: 5. The germline V gene has CDR1 MNHEY and CDR2 SMNVEV (reference sequence). The CDR3 sequence is 15 residues long. The CDR3, as DNA: TGTGCCAGCAGTTTACGGGGGACAGGGGAGTACGAGCAGTACTTC. It specifies CASSLRGTGEYEQYF.